This T cell receptor beta chain was recorded in a study of T cell responses to AZD1222 COVID-19 vaccine. Notes on the study in general: Spike-specific TCR breadth rose after two AZD1222 doses, and depth rose as well. There were mostly white British donors and more females than males, and clonal diversity was possibly underestimated. At baseline, just 5 or 6 AZD1222 recipients tested seropositive.

The germline CDR1 and CDR2 sequences are SGDLS and YYNGEE. The CDR3 has 15 residues. V lost 3 bases to trimming and J lost 0 bases; unmatched junction nucleotides: 3. Measured with immunoSEQ multiplex PCR; TCRdb has only the in-frame clones, and not every one. In the table there are around 120,000 clones, approximately 90% of which are singletons. Second-dose intervals near 4 or 12 weeks were combined. Turning to this clone: What it binds is not known.

The V call is TRBV9, the J call TRBJ1-3; 7 positions agree with TRBD1. Sequences were derived from peripheral blood, sampled 28 days after the second AZD1222 dose. This receptor was taken from an adult who received the AZD1222 COVID-19 vaccine. This CDR3 is CASSGQGSSGNTIYF. DNA for the CDR3: TGTGCCAGCAGCGGACAGGGCAGCTCTGGAAACACCATATATTTT.